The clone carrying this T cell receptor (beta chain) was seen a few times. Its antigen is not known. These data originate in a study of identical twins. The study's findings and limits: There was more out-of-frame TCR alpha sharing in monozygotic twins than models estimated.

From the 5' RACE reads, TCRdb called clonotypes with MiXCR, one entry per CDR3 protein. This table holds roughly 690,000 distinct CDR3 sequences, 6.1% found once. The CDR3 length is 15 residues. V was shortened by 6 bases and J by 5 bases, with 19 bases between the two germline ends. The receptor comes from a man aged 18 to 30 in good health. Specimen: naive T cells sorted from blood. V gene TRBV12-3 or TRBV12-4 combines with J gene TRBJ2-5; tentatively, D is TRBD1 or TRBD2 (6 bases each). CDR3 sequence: CASSPRTRGGETQYF. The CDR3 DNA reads TGTGCCAGCAGCCCGAGGACCCGAGGGGGGGAGACCCAGTACTTC.